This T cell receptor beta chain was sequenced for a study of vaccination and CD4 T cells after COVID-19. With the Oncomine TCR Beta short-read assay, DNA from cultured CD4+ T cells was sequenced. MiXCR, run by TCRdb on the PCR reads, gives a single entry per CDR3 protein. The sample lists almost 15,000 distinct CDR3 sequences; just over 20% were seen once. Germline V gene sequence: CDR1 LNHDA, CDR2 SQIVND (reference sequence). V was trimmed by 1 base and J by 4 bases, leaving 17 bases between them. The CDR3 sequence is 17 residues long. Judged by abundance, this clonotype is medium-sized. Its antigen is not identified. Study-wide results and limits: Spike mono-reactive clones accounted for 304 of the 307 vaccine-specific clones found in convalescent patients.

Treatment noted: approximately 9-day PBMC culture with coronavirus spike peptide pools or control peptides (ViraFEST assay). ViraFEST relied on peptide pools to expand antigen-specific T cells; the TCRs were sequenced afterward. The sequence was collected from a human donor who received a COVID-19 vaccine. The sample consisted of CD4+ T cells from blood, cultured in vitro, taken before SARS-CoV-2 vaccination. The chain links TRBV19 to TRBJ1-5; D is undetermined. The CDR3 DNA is TGTGCCAGTAGTATAGTCAGCCGTTCGACAAGAAATCAGCCCCAGCATTTT. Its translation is CASSIVSRSTRNQPQHF.